The 15 T cell receptor beta chains listed next were all sequenced from one sample in a study of blood T cell repertoires in COVID-19. Profiled with immunoSEQ multiplex PCR; TCRdb holds only in-frame clones, not every one. Found here are around 250,000 clones, 84% of them singletons; the top ten hold around 7.8%. Material for sequencing was peripheral blood. The receptor source for this set is a human donor in a cohort sampled during active COVID-19.

The genes are TRBV11-1 and TRBJ2-3; D unresolved. Germline V gene lookup returns CDR1 SGHAT and CDR2 FQDESV (reference sequence). The CDR3 sequence is 15 residues long. The ends were cut back, 0 bases at V and 2 bases at J, with 9 bases in the middle. In DNA, the CDR3 is TGTGCCAGCAGCTTAGCGGCCAGCGACACAGATACGCAGTATTTT. It yields the protein CASSLAASDTDTQYF.

This chain joins TRBV9 and TRBJ1-2; tentatively, D is TRBD1 (5 bases). The germline V and J ends were trimmed by 1 base and 4 bases, with 5 bases remaining between them. Germline assignment: CDR1 SGDLS and CDR2 YYNGEE. This CDR3 comprises 12 residues. Here the CDR3 DNA reads TGTGCCAGCAGCGTACAGGGCTATGGCTACACCTTC. Translation gives CASSVQGYGYTF. Filled out from reference TRBV9 and TRBJ1-2, the complete variable domain reads DSGVTQTPKHLITATGQRVTLRCSPRSGDLSVYWYQQSLDQGLQFLIQYYNGEERAKGNILERFSAQQFPDLHSELNLSSLELGDSALYFCASSVQGYGYTFGSGTRLTVV.

The chain links TRBV3-1 (or the pseudogene TRBV3-2) to TRBJ2-1, with D maybe TRBD1 (6 bases). The CDR3 contains 17 residues. Germline loops: CDR1 LGHDT, CDR2 YNNKEL (reference sequence). V lost 0 bases and J 2 bases, leaving 14 bases between the germline ends. CDR3 amino acids: CASSQDHRQGPYNEQFF. CDR3 nucleotide sequence: TGTGCCAGCAGCCAAGATCATCGGCAGGGGCCCTACAATGAGCAGTTCTTC.

The chain links TRBV6-2 or TRBV6-3 to TRBJ1-5, with 7 bases aligning to TRBD1. The length of the CDR3 is 15 residues. Germline lookup yields CDR1 MNHEY and CDR2 SVGEGT. The V and J ends lost 1 base and 4 bases, in that order; junction bases with no gene match: 4. The CDR3 loop reads CASSYLQGRNQPQHF. Here the CDR3 DNA reads TGTGCCAGCAGTTACTTACAGGGGAGGAATCAGCCCCAGCATTTT.

The rearrangement uses TRBV5-1 and TRBJ2-3, with 9 bases lining up with TRBD2. After removal of 3 bases from V and 13 bases from J, the junction contained 9 bases not matched to a gene. The CDR3 has 13 amino acids. Germline V lookup: CDR1 SGHRS, CDR2 YFSETQ. The CDR3 DNA reads TGCGCCAGCAGCTCGGGGCCGGGGACTAGCAAGTATTTT. Amino acids: CASSSGPGTSKYF.

The rearrangement joins TRBV3-1 (or the pseudogene TRBV3-2) to TRBJ1-1, with 9 bases aligning to TRBD1. The V segment lost 3 bases and the J segment 11 bases; nucleotides outside the gene matches: 4. The CDR3 has 12 residues. Germline V gene sequence: CDR1 LGHDT, CDR2 YNNKEL (reference sequence). CDR3 in DNA: TGTGCCAGCAGCCAGTGGACAGGGGACGCTTTCTTT. It specifies CASSQWTGDAFF.

This chain uses TRBV9 with TRBJ2-7; perhaps TRBD2 as D (6 bases). V was cut by 2 bases and J by 4 bases, with 13 bases left in between. The CDR3 is made up of 14 amino acids. The germline V gene has CDR1 SGDLS and CDR2 YYNGEE. The CDR3 sequence: CASSVGGIAYEQYF. The CDR3 nucleotides read TGTGCCAGCAGCGTCGGGGGTATAGCGTACGAGCAGTACTTC.

The V gene is TRBV6-4, the J gene TRBJ1-2; 9 bases align to TRBD1. The germline gives CDR1 MRHNA, CDR2 SNTAGT. V was clipped by 6 bases and J by 4 bases; unmatched bases: 3. The CDR3 contains 13 residues. Written as DNA, the CDR3 is TGTGCCAGCAGGGGACAGGGCGGCTATGGCTACACCTTC. It codes for CASRGQGGYGYTF.

The V and J genes are TRBV7-2 and TRBJ2-3, with 9 bases aligning to TRBD2. V lost 6 bases to trimming and J lost 6 bases; unmatched junction nucleotides: 7. Germline V gene data show CDR1 as SGHTA and CDR2 as FQGNSA. The CDR3 has 14 residues. CDR3 bases: TGTGCCAGCAGTCATAGCGGGAGCGACGATACGCAGTATTTT. Translated, it gives CASSHSGSDDTQYF.

DNA of the CDR3: TGCGCCAGCAGCACCGGACTAGCGGGAGGACCCTACGAGCAGTACTTC. Translated: CASSTGLAGGPYEQYF. This chain joins TRBV5-1 and TRBJ2-7, with 14 bases matching TRBD2. The V gene end was trimmed by 4 bases and the J gene end by 2 bases; junction bases not matched to a gene: 5. Germline V gene lookup returns CDR1 SGHRS and CDR2 YFSETQ. The CDR3 contains 16 residues.

This chain joins TRBV5-1 and TRBJ2-5, with TRBD2 identical over 9 bases. V shed 1 base, J shed 2 bases, and the junction held 3 bases outside the gene matches. This CDR3 spans 15 amino acids. Looked up from germline, CDR1 is SGHRS and CDR2 is YFSETQ. The CDR3 spells CASSLMTSGQETQYF. CDR3 sequence (DNA): TGCGCCAGCAGCTTGATGACTAGCGGACAAGAGACCCAGTACTTC.

The genes are TRBV5-1 and TRBJ2-1; tentatively, D is TRBD2 (6 bases). The CDR3 has 15 residues. Trimming cost V 5 bases and J 5 bases, with 17 bases left between them. CDR1 SGHRS and CDR2 YFSETQ come from the germline V gene. The chain's CDR3 is CASREGWSPNNEQFF. CDR3 bases: TGCGCCAGCAGGGAGGGGTGGTCCCCCAACAATGAGCAGTTCTTC.

V and J are TRBV11-3 and TRBJ1-6; D is uncertain. Germline CDR1 is SGHNT and CDR2 is YENEEA. Trimming stripped 3 bases from V and 8 bases from J, with 8 bases between. This CDR3 comprises 13 residues. CDR3 DNA sequence: TGTGCCAGCAGCTTCAATCGGGATTCACCCCTCCACTTT. This translates into CASSFNRDSPLHF.

This chain joins TRBV3-1 (or the pseudogene TRBV3-2) and TRBJ2-7; TRBD2 agrees at 13 bases. This CDR3 region has 18 residues. Germline V gene data show CDR1 as LGHDT and CDR2 as YNNKEL (reference sequence). V gave up 2 bases and J gave up 5 bases; unmatched junction bases: 12. In DNA, the CDR3 is TGTGCCAGCAGCCAACGCACTAGCGGGGGGGCTTGTCCGGACGAGCAGTACTTC. It encodes CASSQRTSGGACPDEQYF.

The rearrangement links TRBV7-6 to TRBJ2-2; 9 nucleotides align to TRBD1. The V gene end was trimmed by 5 bases and the J gene end by 2 bases; junction bases not matched to a gene: 6. The CDR3 has 16 amino acids. CDR1 and CDR2 (germline): SGHVS, FNYEAQ. CDR3 sequence: CASSARDRVNTGELFF. The CDR3 DNA follows: TGTGCCAGCAGCGCCCGGGACAGGGTAAACACCGGGGAGCTGTTTTTT.